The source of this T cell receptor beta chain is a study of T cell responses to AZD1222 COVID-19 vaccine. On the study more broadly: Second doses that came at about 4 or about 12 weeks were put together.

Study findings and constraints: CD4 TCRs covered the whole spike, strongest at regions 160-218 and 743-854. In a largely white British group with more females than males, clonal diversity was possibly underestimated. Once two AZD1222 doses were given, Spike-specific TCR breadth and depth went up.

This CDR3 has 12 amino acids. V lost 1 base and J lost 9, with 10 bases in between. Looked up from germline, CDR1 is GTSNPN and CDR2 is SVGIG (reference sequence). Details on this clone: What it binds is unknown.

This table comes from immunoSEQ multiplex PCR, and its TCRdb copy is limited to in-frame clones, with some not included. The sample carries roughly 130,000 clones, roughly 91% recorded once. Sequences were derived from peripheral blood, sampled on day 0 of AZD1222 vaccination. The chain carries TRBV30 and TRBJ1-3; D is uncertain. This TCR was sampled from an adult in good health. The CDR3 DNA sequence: TGTGCCTGGAGTGCCTCGGAAAGCACCATATATTTT. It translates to CAWSASESTIYF.